Following are 5 T cell receptor beta chains from one sample sequenced in a study of human T cells and chemical hapten exposure. Time point reported: pre-sensitization, week 0. The treatment: therapeutic diphenylcyclopropenone sensitization with weekly scalp DPC. From the RACE reads, TCRdb called clonotypes with MiXCR, one entry per CDR3 protein. The sample has about 250,000 distinct CDR3 sequences; 7.7% are singletons. Source: whole blood, taken in connection with sensitization to the hapten diphenylcyclopropenone (DPC). The receptors stem from a man aged 18 to 29 with alopecia areata. Some clones in this sample may be carry-over from other donors' samples.

Here the CDR3 DNA reads TGCGCCAGCAGCCAAGATAACCGGGGGATTGAGACCCAGTACTTC. Its translation: CASSQDNRGIETQYF. The chain uses TRBV4-3 and TRBJ2-5; possible D gene TRBD2, 6 bases. The CDR3 spans 15 residues. With 0 bases removed from V and 5 bases from J, the gap between germline ends came to 13 bases. Germline-derived CDR1 and CDR2 are LGHNA and YSLEER.

This clonotype showed up many times. Mismatch with germline at one junction end may stem from a read error. V gene TRBV20-1 combines with J gene TRBJ1-1, with 12 bases identical to TRBD1. CDR3 size: 19 residues. Germline CDR1 is DFQATT and CDR2 is SNEGSKA (reference sequence). The CDR3 DNA is TGCAGTGCAAGAGGGGGGACAGGGGGCCTTCCCCATCTGAACACTGAAGCTTTCTTT. It encodes CSARGGTGGLPHLNTEAFF.

This clonotype was seen a handful of times. The chain couples TRBV29-1 to TRBJ1-4, with a tentative D call TRBD1 (6 bases). V was trimmed by 4 bases and J by 0 bases, leaving 9 bases between them. This CDR3 is 14 amino acids long. Germline loops: CDR1 SQVTM, CDR2 ANQGSEA. The CDR3 DNA reads TGCAGCGTTGCAGGGGCCGCAACTAATGAAAAACTGTTTTTT. Its translation: CSVAGAATNEKLFF.

This clonotype occurred a few times. The chain employs TRBV27 and TRBJ1-1, with a weak D call TRBD1 (6 bases). This CDR3 is built from 13 residues. V was trimmed by 10 bases and J by 4 bases, leaving 16 bases between them. The germline gives CDR1 MNHEY, CDR2 SMNVEV (reference sequence). The CDR3 sequence: CATGGVQGTEAFF. CDR3 sequence (DNA): TGTGCCACCGGGGGAGTACAGGGCACTGAAGCTTTCTTT.

The sample holds a few counts of this clonotype. This chain connects TRBV28 to TRBJ1-3, with D unclear. Germline V lookup: CDR1 MDHEN, CDR2 SYDVKM. Trimming removed 6 bases at V and 4 bases at J, with 13 bases between. The CDR3 covers 14 residues. CDR3 in amino acids: CASRGPVLGNTIYF. CDR3 nucleotide sequence: TGTGCCAGCAGAGGGCCGGTGTTGGGAAACACCATATATTTT.